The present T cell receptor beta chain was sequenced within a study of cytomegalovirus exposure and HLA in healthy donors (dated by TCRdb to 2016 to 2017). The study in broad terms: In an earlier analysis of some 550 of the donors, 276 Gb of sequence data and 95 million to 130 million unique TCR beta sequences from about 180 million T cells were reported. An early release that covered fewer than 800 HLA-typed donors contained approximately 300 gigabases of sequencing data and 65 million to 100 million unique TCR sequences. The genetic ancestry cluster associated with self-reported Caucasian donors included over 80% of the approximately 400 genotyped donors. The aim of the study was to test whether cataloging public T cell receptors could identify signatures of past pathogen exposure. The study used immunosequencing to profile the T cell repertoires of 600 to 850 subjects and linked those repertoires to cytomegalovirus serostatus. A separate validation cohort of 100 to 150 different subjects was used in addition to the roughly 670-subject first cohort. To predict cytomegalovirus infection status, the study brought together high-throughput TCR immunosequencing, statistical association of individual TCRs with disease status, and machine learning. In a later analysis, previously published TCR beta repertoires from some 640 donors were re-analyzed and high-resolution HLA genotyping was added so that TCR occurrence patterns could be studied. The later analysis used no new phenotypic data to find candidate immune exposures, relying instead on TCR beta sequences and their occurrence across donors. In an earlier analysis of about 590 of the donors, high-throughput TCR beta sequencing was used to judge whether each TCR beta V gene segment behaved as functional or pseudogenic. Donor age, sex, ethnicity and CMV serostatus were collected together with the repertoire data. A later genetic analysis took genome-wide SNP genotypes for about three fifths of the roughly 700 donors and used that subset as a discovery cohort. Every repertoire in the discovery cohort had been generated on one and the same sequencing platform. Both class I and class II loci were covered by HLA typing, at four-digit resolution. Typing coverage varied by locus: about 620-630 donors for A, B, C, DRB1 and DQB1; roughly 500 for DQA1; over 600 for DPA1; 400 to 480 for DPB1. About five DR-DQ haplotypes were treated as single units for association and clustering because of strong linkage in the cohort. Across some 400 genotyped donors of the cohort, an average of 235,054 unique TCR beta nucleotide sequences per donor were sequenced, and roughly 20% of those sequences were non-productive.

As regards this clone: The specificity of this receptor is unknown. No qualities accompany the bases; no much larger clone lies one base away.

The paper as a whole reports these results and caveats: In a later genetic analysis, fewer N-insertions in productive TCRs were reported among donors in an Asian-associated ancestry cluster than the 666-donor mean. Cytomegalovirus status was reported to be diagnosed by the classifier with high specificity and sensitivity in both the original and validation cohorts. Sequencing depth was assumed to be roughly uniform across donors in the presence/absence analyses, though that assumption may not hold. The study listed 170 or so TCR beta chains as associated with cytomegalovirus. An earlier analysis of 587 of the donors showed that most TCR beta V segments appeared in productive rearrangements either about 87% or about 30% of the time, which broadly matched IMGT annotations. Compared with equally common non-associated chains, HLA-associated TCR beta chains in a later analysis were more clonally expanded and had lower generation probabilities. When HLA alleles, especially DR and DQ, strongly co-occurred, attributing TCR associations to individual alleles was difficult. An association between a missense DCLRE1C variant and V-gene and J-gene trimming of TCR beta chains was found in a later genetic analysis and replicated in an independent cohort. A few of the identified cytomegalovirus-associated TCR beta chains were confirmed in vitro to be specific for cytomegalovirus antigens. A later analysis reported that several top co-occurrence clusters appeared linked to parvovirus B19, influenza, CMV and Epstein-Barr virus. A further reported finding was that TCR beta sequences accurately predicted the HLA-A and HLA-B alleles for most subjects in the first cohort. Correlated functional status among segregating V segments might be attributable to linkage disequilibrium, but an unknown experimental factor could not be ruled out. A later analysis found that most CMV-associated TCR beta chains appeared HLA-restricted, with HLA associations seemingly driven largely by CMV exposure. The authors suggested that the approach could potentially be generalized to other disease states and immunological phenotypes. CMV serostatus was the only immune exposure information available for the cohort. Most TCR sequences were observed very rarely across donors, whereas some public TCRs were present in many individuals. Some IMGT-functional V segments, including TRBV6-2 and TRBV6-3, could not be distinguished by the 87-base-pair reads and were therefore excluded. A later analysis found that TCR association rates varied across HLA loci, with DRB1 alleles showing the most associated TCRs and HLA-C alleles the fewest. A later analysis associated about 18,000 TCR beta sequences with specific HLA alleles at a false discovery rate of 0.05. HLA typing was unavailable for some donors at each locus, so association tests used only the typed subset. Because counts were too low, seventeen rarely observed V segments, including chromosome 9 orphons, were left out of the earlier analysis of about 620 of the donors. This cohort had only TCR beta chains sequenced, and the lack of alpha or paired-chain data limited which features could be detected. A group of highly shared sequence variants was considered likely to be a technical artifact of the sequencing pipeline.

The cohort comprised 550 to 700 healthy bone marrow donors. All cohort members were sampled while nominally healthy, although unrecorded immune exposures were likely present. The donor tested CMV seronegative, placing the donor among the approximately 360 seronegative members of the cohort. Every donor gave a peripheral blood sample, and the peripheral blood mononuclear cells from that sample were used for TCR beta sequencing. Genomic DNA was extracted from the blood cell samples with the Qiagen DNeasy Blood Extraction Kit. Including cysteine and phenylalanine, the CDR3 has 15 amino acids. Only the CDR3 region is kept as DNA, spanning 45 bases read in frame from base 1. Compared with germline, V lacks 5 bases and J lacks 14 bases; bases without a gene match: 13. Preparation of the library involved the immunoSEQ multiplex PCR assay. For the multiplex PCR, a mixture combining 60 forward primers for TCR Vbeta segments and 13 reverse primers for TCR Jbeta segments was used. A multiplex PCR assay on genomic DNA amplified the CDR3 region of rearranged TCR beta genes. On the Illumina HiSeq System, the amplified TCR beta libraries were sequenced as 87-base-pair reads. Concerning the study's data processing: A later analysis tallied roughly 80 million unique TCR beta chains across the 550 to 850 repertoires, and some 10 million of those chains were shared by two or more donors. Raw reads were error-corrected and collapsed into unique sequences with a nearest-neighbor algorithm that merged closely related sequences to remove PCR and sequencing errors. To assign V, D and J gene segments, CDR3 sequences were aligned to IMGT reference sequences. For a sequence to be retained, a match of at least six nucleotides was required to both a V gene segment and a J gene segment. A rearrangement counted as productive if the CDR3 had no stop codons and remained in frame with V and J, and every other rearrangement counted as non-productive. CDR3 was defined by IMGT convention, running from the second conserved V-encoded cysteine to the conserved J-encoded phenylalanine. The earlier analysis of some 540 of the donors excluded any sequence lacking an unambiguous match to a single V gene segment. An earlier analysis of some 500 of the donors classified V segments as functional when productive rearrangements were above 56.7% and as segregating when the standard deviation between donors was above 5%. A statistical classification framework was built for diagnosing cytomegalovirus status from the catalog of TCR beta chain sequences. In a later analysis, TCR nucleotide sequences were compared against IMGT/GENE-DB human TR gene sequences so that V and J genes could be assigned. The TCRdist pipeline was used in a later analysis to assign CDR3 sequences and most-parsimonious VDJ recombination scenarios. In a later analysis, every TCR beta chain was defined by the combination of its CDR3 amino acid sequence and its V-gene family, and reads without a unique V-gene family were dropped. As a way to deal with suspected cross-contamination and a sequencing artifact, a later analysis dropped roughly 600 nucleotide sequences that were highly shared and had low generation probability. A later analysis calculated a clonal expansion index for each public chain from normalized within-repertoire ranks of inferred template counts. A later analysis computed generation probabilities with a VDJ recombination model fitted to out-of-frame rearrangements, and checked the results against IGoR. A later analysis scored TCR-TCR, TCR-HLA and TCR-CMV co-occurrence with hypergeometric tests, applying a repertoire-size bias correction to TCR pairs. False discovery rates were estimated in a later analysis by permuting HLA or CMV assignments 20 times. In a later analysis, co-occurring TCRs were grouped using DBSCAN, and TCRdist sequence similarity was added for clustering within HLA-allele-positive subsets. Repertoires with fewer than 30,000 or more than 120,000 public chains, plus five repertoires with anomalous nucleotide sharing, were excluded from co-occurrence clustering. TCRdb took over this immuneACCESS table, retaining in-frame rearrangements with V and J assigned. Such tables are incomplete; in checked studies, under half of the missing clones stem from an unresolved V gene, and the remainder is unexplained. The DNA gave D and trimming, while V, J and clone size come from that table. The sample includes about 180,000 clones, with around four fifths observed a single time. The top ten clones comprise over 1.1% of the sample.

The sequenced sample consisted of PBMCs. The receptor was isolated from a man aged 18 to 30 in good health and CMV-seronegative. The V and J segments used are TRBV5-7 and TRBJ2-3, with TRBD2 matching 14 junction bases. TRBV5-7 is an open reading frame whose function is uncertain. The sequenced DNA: TGTGCCAGCAGTTCCGGGACTAGCGGGAGTCAGTTACCGTATTTT. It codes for CASSSGTSGSQLPYF.